This TCR beta chain was recovered during a study of glioma-infiltrating T cells. Study-wide results and caveats: Only very few CDR3 sequences appeared in both tissue and blood. Above-expected tissue-blood divergence occurred in all gliomas, most in low-grade ones.

Germline lookup yields CDR1 ENHRY and CDR2 SYGVKD. The V segment lost 7 bases and the J segment 0 bases; nucleotides outside the gene matches: 3. The CDR3 has 13 residues. The iRepertoire nested amplicon-rescue multiplex PCR amplified TCR alpha and beta CDR3s from RNA. For one-step reverse transcription and amplification, roughly 95-400 ng of tissue mRNA or PBMC total RNA was used. TCRdb reprocessed the multiplex PCR reads via MiXCR and lists one record per CDR3 protein. This sample has approximately 120,000 distinct CDR3 sequences, with 20% to 25% found just once. This clonotype was observed at least ten times. Its antigen is not known.

The chain is built from TRBV10-3 and TRBJ2-7, with TRBD2 matching over 7 bases. Sequenced material: glioma tissue, nonneoplastic brain tissue, or PBMCs (not recorded which). The receptor's source is a human donor with low-grade glioma or glioblastoma, undergoing nonglioma brain surgery, or in good health (not recorded which). In DNA, the CDR3 is TGTGCCATCACCGGGAGGTACTCCTACGAGCAGTACTTC. Amino acids: CAITGRYSYEQYF.